These T cell receptor beta chains were read from a single sample in a study of cytomegalovirus exposure and HLA in healthy donors. This table comes from immunoSEQ multiplex PCR, and its TCRdb copy is limited to in-frame clones, with some not included. Of roughly 150,000 clones in the sample, more than 85% were seen once. The sample comprised PBMCs. These receptors came from a man between 18 and 35 years old in good health and CMV-seronegative. The CDR3 runs from the conserved cysteine through the conserved F or W. The D gene is left open where the match is weak. A row's size may be missing; if present it is once, few, many or a size class.

J gene,V gene,CDR3 length,D gene,clone size,CDR3 DNA,CDR3 protein
TRBJ2-3,TRBV2,16,.,.,TGTGCCAGCAGTGATGTTCCAGGTTTGGGCACAGATACGCAGTATTTT,CASSDVPGLGTDTQYF
TRBJ2-7,TRBV4-1,14,TRBD1,few,TGCGCCAGCAGCCCCTGGGACAGGGGAGACGAGCAGTACTTC,CASSPWDRGDEQYF
TRBJ1-1,TRBV14,14,.,.,TGTGCCAGCAGCCCCACAGGGCGGACATCCGAAGCTTTCTTT,CASSPTGRTSEAFF
TRBJ2-1,TRBV6-1,16,TRBD2,once,TGTGCCAGCAGTGGACTAGCGGGGCTAAAATACAATGAGCAGTTCTTC,CASSGLAGLKYNEQFF
TRBJ1-2,TRBV4-3,16,.,.,TGCGCCAGCAGCCAAGGGACGGGCAGGGCTGACTATGGCTACACCTTC,CASSQGTGRADYGYTF
TRBJ1-5,TRBV10-2,12,.,.,TGCGCCAGCAGGGGGGAGGGACAGCCCCAGCATTTT,CASRGEGQPQHF
TRBJ2-7,TRBV2,18,TRBD2,.,TGTGCCAGCAGTATAACCGTGCCTAATCTAGCGGGGGGCCACGAGCAGTACTTC,CASSITVPNLAGGHEQYF
TRBJ1-1,TRBV27,13,.,.,TGTGCCAGCACTGATAGGGGGATGTCTGAAGCTTTCTTT,CASTDRGMSEAFF
TRBJ1-1,TRBV20-1,11,.,once,TGCAGTGCTACAGGGTATGATGAAGCTTTCTTT,CSATGYDEAFF
TRBJ1-2,TRBV6-5,12,.,many,TGTGCCAGCAGTTCAACAGACTATGGCTACACCTTC,CASSSTDYGYTF
TRBJ1-4,TRBV10-3,14,TRBD1,once,TGTGCCATCAGTGTGGGACAGGAAAATGAAAAACTGTTTTTT,CAISVGQENEKLFF
TRBJ2-2,TRBV4-1,17,TRBD1,.,TGCGCCAGCAGCCCTATTGGACAGGGGGCTAGCACCGGGGAGCTGTTTTTT,CASSPIGQGASTGELFF
TRBJ2-2,TRBV6-5,15,.,once,TGTGCCAGCAGATCTCTCGGACTGTATCCCGGGGAGCTGTTTTTT,CASRSLGLYPGELFF
TRBJ1-5,TRBV19,15,TRBD1,.,TGTGCCAGTAGTATGGGACAGGTCAGCAATCAGCCCCAGCATTTT,CASSMGQVSNQPQHF
TRBJ2-5,TRBV2,16,.,.,TGTGCCAGCAGACGAGCGGGCAGGGCCACCCAAGAGACCCAGTACTTC,CASRRAGRATQETQYF
TRBJ1-5,TRBV30,16,.,.,TGTGCCTGGAGCGGCAGGTGGGCAAATAGCAATCAGCCCCAGCATTTT,CAWSGRWANSNQPQHF
TRBJ1-1,TRBV6-6,14,.,.,TGTGCCAGCAGCCACACACGTATGAACACTGAAGCTTTCTTT,CASSHTRMNTEAFF
TRBJ2-1,TRBV4-3,16,TRBD2,.,TGCGCCAGCAGCCAAGCCGGGACTAGCGTATACAATGAGCAGTTCTTC,CASSQAGTSVYNEQFF
TRBJ1-2,TRBV5-4,14,TRBD1,.,TGTGCCAGCACCGGACAGGGGGTTGGTTATGGCTACACCTTC,CASTGQGVGYGYTF
TRBJ1-1,TRBV5-1,14,.,.,TGCGCCAGCAGTCAATACAGGGTGGGTACTGAAGCTTTCTTT,CASSQYRVGTEAFF
TRBJ2-1,TRBV5-1,15,TRBD1,.,TGCGCCAGCAGCTTGGAGGTGGGACAGGTAAACGAGCAGTTCTTC,CASSLEVGQVNEQFF
TRBJ1-4,TRBV11-2,15,.,.,TGTGCCAGCAGCCACCGCAGGTACAGGGACGAAAAACTGTTTTTT,CASSHRRYRDEKLFF
TRBJ1-2,TRBV11-2,14,.,.,TGTGCCAGCAGCTTAGAGGACAGCGGCAGGGGCTACACCTTC,CASSLEDSGRGYTF
TRBJ2-3,TRBV27,16,TRBD2,.,TGTGCCAGCAGCCTCCTCCGGGGGGGCCTCACAGATACGCAGTATTTT,CASSLLRGGLTDTQYF
TRBJ1-1,TRBV4-3,15,.,.,TGCGCCAGCAGCCAAGACCGGCGGAGGAACACTGAAGCTTTCTTT,CASSQDRRRNTEAFF
TRBJ2-7,TRBV7-6,16,TRBD1,.,TGTGCCAGCAGCTCCCGCCCGGGACAGGGGGCCAACGAGCAGTACTTC,CASSSRPGQGANEQYF
TRBJ1-1,TRBV5-1,15,.,.,TGCGCCAGCAGCTGGGGGGGCGCTACGAACACTGAAGCTTTCTTT,CASSWGGATNTEAFF